The 18 T cell receptor beta chains presented below share a single source sample, sequenced in a study of blood T cell repertoires in COVID-19. Libraries were prepared by immunoSEQ multiplex PCR; TCRdb keeps only in-frame clonotypes and omits some of them. This sample has a few hundred thousand clones, with roughly nine tenths found just once. The sequenced sample was PBMCs or T cells enriched from blood (not recorded which). The receptors here all came from a human donor in a cohort exposed to, infected with or recovered from COVID-19 (not recorded which). The donor label of this sample is uncertain.

V gene TRBV10-3 combines with J gene TRBJ2-5; D is undetermined. The V and J ends lost 2 bases and 2 bases respectively, with 12 bases between them. This CDR3 has 15 amino acids. Germline CDR1 ENHRY, CDR2 SYGVKD. CDR3 amino acids: CAISEASSRQETQYF. CDR3 sequence (DNA): TGTGCCATCAGTGAGGCCAGTTCGAGGCAAGAGACCCAGTACTTC.

The chain has TRBV10-1 and TRBJ1-5, with no clear D. CDR1 is WNHNN and CDR2 is SYGVQD in the germline V gene (reference sequence). This CDR3 has 13 residues. V was pared by 4 bases and J by 1 base, with 5 bases between. Here the CDR3 reads CASSGESNQPQHF. The CDR3 DNA is TGCGCCAGCAGTGGGGAGAGCAATCAGCCCCAGCATTTT.

On this clone: The DNA is omitted, as the CDR3 cannot be located on it reliably, and the CDR3 follows TCRdb's listing. The chain uses TRBV29-1 and TRBJ1-1. Germline CDR1 reads SQVTM; CDR2 reads ANQGSEA. The CDR3 length equals 16 residues, ends included. The CDR3 reads CSVEDRERVFGSEAFF.

The J gene is TRBJ1-1, the V gene TRBV29-1; TRBD1 might be the D (6 bases). V shed 7 bases and J shed 1 base, with 13 bases lying between them. From germline, CDR1 is SQVTM and CDR2 ANQGSEA. CDR3 length: 13 amino acids. The CDR3 sequence is CSGGGGGNTEAFF. The CDR3 bases are TGCAGCGGAGGGGGTGGAGGGAACACTGAAGCTTTCTTT.

This chain uses TRBV9 with TRBJ1-4, with D unresolved. V lost 3 bases and J 10 bases, leaving 16 bases between the germline ends. The CDR3 extends over 14 amino acids. CDR1 is SGDLS and CDR2 is YYNGEE in the germline V gene. The CDR3 region has the DNA TGTGCCAGCAGCGATCGGCCCCTCGCGGGAAAACTGTTTTTT. Protein: CASSDRPLAGKLFF.

This clone has just one count. The chain uses TRBV19 and TRBJ2-2; the D gene is possibly TRBD2 (6 bases). CDR3 length: 15 amino acids. V lost 5 bases and J 1 base, leaving 11 bases between the germline ends. CDR1 is LNHDA and CDR2 is SQIVND in the germline V gene (reference sequence). The CDR3 nucleotides are TGTGCCAGTAGTTGGAGGGTCCGGAACACCGGGGAGCTGTTTTTT. This gives the protein CASSWRVRNTGELFF.

V gene TRBV7-8 combines with J gene TRBJ2-2; the match to TRBD1 covers 7 bases. The length of the CDR3 is 15 residues. V was pared by 5 bases and J by 5 bases, with 8 bases of the junction left unmatched. The V gene's germline CDR1 is SGHVS and CDR2 FQNEAQ. The CDR3 coding sequence is TGTGCCAGCAGCCGTAGACAGGGTGGGACCGGGGAGCTGTTTTTT. Its translation: CASSRRQGGTGELFF.

The chain combines TRBV2 with TRBJ1-5, with D possibly being TRBD1 (5 bases). Germline lookup yields CDR1 SNHLY and CDR2 FYNNEI. V was trimmed by 5 bases and J by 0 bases, leaving 14 bases between them. The CDR3 contains 16 residues. The CDR3 here is CASSPRWGVSNQPQHF. Written as DNA, the CDR3 is TGTGCCAGCAGTCCTCGGTGGGGGGTTAGCAATCAGCCCCAGCATTTT.

This rearrangement joins TRBV18 to TRBJ2-2, with no clear D. The CDR3 is 13 amino acids. CDR1 KGHSH and CDR2 LQKENI come from the germline V gene. V was pared by 2 bases and J by 7 bases, with 8 bases between. The CDR3 loop reads CASSPNRVGELFF. In DNA form, the CDR3 reads TGTGCCAGCTCACCAAACCGGGTCGGGGAGCTGTTTTTT.

This chain uses TRBV9 with TRBJ1-1; 9 bases agree with TRBD1. This CDR3 spans 12 amino acids. With 0 bases clipped from V and 9 bases from J, the junction kept 0 bases outside the gene matches. Germline values: CDR1 SGDLS, CDR2 YYNGEE. In nucleotides, the CDR3 is TGTGCCAGCAGCGTAGACAGGGGGCAAGCTTTCTTT. Translation: CASSVDRGQAFF.

The chain combines TRBV4-1 with TRBJ2-7; 7 bases fit TRBD1. CDR1 and CDR2 (germline): MGHRA, YSYEKL. V was pared by 1 base and J by 4 bases, with 7 bases of the junction left unmatched. The CDR3 covers 15 residues. As DNA, the CDR3 is TGCGCCAGCAGCCAAGTGGAGAACAGGGGTTACGAGCAGTACTTC. Translating it yields CASSQVENRGYEQYF.

This clone was observed a handful of times. The V and J genes are TRBV4-2 and TRBJ1-6, with 9 bases fitting TRBD1. The CDR3 extends over 15 amino acids. CDR1 is LGHNA and CDR2 is YNFKEQ in the germline V gene. V shed 7 bases and J 7 bases; nucleotides not matched to a gene: 8. The CDR3 nucleotides are TGTGCCAGCAACTTGCTAGGACAGGGGAATTCACCCCTCCACTTT. Encoded protein: CASNLLGQGNSPLHF.

This clone was recorded a few times. This chain connects TRBV4-1 to TRBJ1-6, with unresolved D. CDR3 length equals 16 residues. V lost 0 bases, J lost 10 bases, and 16 bases lay in between. The germline V gene has CDR1 MGHRA and CDR2 YSYEKL. For the CDR3, the DNA is TGCGCCAGCAGCCAAGATAGTCCACAGCGAGGGTCACCCCTCCACTTT. This translates into CASSQDSPQRGSPLHF.

V is TRBV19 and J is TRBJ2-3; 8 positions agree with TRBD1. Germline V lookup: CDR1 LNHDA, CDR2 SQIVND (reference sequence). The CDR3 is 15 amino acids. V lost 3 bases to trimming and J lost 1 base; unmatched junction nucleotides: 3. This CDR3 is CASSIPTGGTDTQYF. In DNA form, the CDR3 reads TGTGCCAGTAGTATCCCGACAGGGGGCACAGATACGCAGTATTTT.

The V gene is TRBV11-2, the J gene TRBJ2-2, with 10 bases fitting TRBD2. The CDR3 covers 18 residues. CDR1 is SGHAT, CDR2 FQNNGV, per germline. V lost 5 bases to trimming and J lost 0 bases; unmatched junction nucleotides: 9. As DNA, the CDR3 is TGTGCCAGCAGCGCTTCCCTAGCGGGGGCCACGAACACCGGGGAGCTGTTTTTT. Translating it yields CASSASLAGATNTGELFF.

The CDR3, as DNA: TGTGCCAGCAGTGAAAAAGGGACAGGCGCTCAGCCCCAGCATTTT. Protein sequence: CASSEKGTGAQPQHF. V gene TRBV6-1 combines with J gene TRBJ1-5, with 8 bases that match TRBD1. This CDR3 contains 15 residues. Trimming at V came to 2 bases and at J to 6 bases, leaving 6 bases not matched to a gene. Germline CDR1 MNHNS, CDR2 SASEGT.

V and J are TRBV4-1 and TRBJ1-4, with TRBD1 as a possible D gene (5 bases). Trimming left V 3 bases short and J 1 base short, with 12 bases between. In germline, CDR1 is MGHRA, CDR2 YSYEKL. The CDR3 consists of 16 residues. The CDR3 here is CASSHGVQGTNEKLFF. For the CDR3, the DNA is TGCGCCAGCAGCCACGGCGTCCAGGGAACTAATGAAAAACTGTTTTTT.

The rearrangement joins TRBV23-1 to TRBJ1-1, with a possible D match to TRBD1 (5 bases). TRBV23-1 is filed as an ORF, its function uncertain. With 8 bases removed from V and 4 bases from J, the gap between germline ends came to 14 bases. CDR3 length equals 13 residues. The CDR3 reads CASPPTVFTEAFF. CDR3 sequence (DNA): TGCGCCAGCCCTCCGACAGTTTTCACTGAAGCTTTCTTT.